These 9 T cell receptor beta chains originate from one sample sequenced in a study of blood T cell repertoires in COVID-19. Measured with immunoSEQ multiplex PCR; TCRdb has only the in-frame clones, and not every one. The sample shows about 210,000 clones, around 82% of them seen only once. Sequences were obtained from peripheral blood. The receptor source for this set is an older woman with acute or convalescent COVID-19.

A few counts support this clone. The chain combines TRBV7-8 with TRBJ1-1, with D maybe TRBD1 (5 bases). Trimming removed 6 bases at V and 3 bases at J, with 26 bases between. Germline V CDR1 and CDR2: SGHVS, FQNEAQ. This CDR3 comprises 18 residues. CDR3 loop: CASSFRVGVTTEDTEAFF. CDR3 nucleotides: TGTGCCAGCAGTTTCAGGGTTGGTGTGACAACCGAGGACACTGAAGCTTTCTTT. The variable domain in full, completed from reference TRBV7-8 and TRBJ1-1, reads GAGVSQSPRYKVAKRGQDVALRCDPISGHVSLFWYQQALGQGPEFLTYFQNEAQLDKSGLPSDRFFAERPEGSVSTLKIQRTQQEDSAVYLCASSFRVGVTTEDTEAFFGQGTRLTVV.

This clone was observed a handful of times. V gene TRBV3-1 (or the pseudogene TRBV3-2) combines with J gene TRBJ2-1, with a tentative D call TRBD2 (7 bases). CDR1 is LGHDT, CDR2 YNNKEL, per germline (reference sequence). The CDR3 runs to 15 residues. Trimming stripped 4 bases from V and 5 bases from J, with 15 bases between. CDR3 DNA: TGTGCCAGCAGCCCGATAGGGGGGGCAAACAATGAGCAGTTCTTC. Translation gives CASSPIGGANNEQFF.

This rearrangement joins TRBV7-2 to TRBJ1-2, with D perhaps TRBD1 (6 bases). Between the trimmed V and J ends, which lost 4 bases and 5 bases, there was a span of 11 bases. From germline, CDR1 is SGHTA and CDR2 FQGNSA. The CDR3 covers 13 residues. As DNA, the CDR3 is TGTGCCAGCAGCTCCCGGACAGATTATGGCTACACCTTC. As protein: CASSSRTDYGYTF.

The rearrangement links TRBV14 to TRBJ1-2, with TRBD1 matching over 7 bases. The length of the CDR3 is 14 residues. Germline CDR1 reads SGHDN; CDR2 reads FVKESK. Trimming cost V 6 bases and J 5 bases; bases outside gene matches: 9. The CDR3 nucleotides read TGTGCCAGCAGTCCCGACAGGGTCGAATATGGCTACACCTTC. It encodes CASSPDRVEYGYTF. The whole variable domain, remainder taken from reference TRBV14 and TRBJ1-2, is EAGVTQFPSHSVIEKGQTVTLRCDPISGHDNLYWYRRVMGKEIKFLLHFVKESKQDESGMPNNRFLAERTGGTYSTLKVQPAELEDSGVYFCASSPDRVEYGYTFGSGTRLTVV.

The chain joins TRBV15 to TRBJ1-5; D is uncertain. There are 15 residues in the CDR3. The germline CDR1 and CDR2 sequences are LNHNV and YYDKDF (reference sequence). V lost 6 bases and J lost 2, with 14 bases in between. The CDR3 region is CATSRTRAGNQPQHF. Written as DNA, the CDR3 is TGTGCCACCAGTCGGACGCGGGCGGGCAATCAGCCCCAGCATTTT.

This chain uses TRBV2 with TRBJ1-1; TRBD1 matches at 7 bases. Trimming removed 4 bases from V and 10 bases from J; junction bases left unmatched: 9. This CDR3 spans 13 amino acids. Germline V lookup: CDR1 SNHLY, CDR2 FYNNEI. The CDR3 DNA sequence: TGTGCCAGCAGTGGGACAGGCCGGTCCGGAGCTTTCTTT. Encoded protein: CASSGTGRSGAFF.

This clone came up a few times. The J gene is TRBJ2-3, the V gene TRBV19; TRBD2 matches at 7 bases. Germline assignment: CDR1 LNHDA and CDR2 SQIVND (reference sequence). This CDR3 spans 13 amino acids. J gave up 2 bases and V 9 bases, and 5 bases lay outside the gene matches. The CDR3 sequence is CASLGGTTDTQYF. The CDR3 DNA is TGTGCCAGCCTGGGGGGGACCACAGATACGCAGTATTTT.

Comments on this clone: At the DNA level, this CDR3 is encoded by other sequences in the same sample as well. This CDR3 is CASSRRASTDTQYF. The CDR3, as DNA: TGTGCCAGCAGTAGGAGAGCCAGCACAGATACGCAGTATTTT. This chain uses TRBV27 with TRBJ2-3, with D unresolved. V gave up 5 bases and J gave up 0 bases, with 9 bases separating them. Germline CDR1 is MNHEY and CDR2 is SMNVEV (reference sequence). The length of the CDR3 is 14 residues.

DNA of the CDR3: TGCGCCAGCAGCCTATACAGAGGGGAGACCCAGTACTTC. Translated: CASSLYRGETQYF. This sequence joins TRBV4-1 and TRBJ2-5; D may be TRBD2 (5 bases). Trimming removed 4 bases at V and 5 bases at J, with 11 bases between. CDR1 is MGHRA, CDR2 YSYEKL, per germline. This CDR3 has 13 residues.